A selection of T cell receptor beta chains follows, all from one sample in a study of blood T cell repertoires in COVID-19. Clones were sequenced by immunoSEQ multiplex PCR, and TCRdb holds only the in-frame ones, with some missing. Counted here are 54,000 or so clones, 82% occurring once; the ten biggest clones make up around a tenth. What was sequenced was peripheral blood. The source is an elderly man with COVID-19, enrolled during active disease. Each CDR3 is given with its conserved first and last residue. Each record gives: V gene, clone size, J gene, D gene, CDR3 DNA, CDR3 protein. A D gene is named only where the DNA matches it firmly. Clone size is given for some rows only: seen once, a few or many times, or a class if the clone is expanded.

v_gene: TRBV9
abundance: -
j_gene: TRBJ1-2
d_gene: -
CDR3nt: TGTGCCAGCAGCGTAAACCCGATGGGGAGGTACTCATATGGCTACACCTTC
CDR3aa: CASSVNPMGRYSYGYTF

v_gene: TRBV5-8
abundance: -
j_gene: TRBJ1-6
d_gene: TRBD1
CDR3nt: TGTGCCAGCAGACCCTGGACAGGCCAAATAAAAAATTCACCCCTCCACTTT
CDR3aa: CASRPWTGQIKNSPLHF

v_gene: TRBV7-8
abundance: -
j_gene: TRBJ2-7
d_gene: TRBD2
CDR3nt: TGTGCCAGCAGCTCTAGCGGGGGGAACTACGAGCAGTACTTC
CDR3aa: CASSSSGGNYEQYF

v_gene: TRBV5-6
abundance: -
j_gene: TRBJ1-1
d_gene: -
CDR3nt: TGTGCCAGCAGCTTGGTTTTCCCGCCCGGAGCCCTGAACACTGAAGCTTTCTTT
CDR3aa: CASSLVFPPGALNTEAFF

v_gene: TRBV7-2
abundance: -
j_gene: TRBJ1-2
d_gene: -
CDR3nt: TGTGCCAGCAGCTTGGGCAGGGGCTATGGCTACACCTTC
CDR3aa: CASSLGRGYGYTF

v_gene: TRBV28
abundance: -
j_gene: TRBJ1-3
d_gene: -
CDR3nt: TGTGCCAGCAGCCCCGCCTCGAGATTTGGAAACACCATATATTTT
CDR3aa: CASSPASRFGNTIYF

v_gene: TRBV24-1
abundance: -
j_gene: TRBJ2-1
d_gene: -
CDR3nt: TGTGCCACCAGTGATTTCGAGTCCCGCAGGGATGAGCAGTTCTTC
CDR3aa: CATSDFESRRDEQFF

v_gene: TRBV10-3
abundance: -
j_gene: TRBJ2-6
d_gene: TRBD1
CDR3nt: TGTGCCATCAAACAGGGGGCTGGGGCCAACGTCCTGACTTTC
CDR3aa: CAIKQGAGANVLTF

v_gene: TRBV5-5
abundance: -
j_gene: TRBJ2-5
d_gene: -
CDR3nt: TGTGCCAGCAGCTTGTTAGCGGTCCAAGAGACCCAGTACTTC
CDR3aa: CASSLLAVQETQYF

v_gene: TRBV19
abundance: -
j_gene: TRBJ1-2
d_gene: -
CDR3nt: TGTGCCAGTAGTACGGGACTCACACTATCCCGTGGCTACACCTTC
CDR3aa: CASSTGLTLSRGYTF

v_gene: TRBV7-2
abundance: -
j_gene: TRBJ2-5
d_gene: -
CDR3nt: TGTGCCAGCAGCTTATCCGGATGGGTCGGGGAGACCCAGTACTTC
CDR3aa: CASSLSGWVGETQYF

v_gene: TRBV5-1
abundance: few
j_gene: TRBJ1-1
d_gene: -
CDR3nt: TGCGCCAGCAGCTGGAACAGGGAAACTGAAGCTTTCTTT
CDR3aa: CASSWNRETEAFF

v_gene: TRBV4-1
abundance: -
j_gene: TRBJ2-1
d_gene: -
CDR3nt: TGCGCCAGCAGCCCGCTTACTGGCGGGACTCCTTACAATGAGCAGTTCTTC
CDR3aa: CASSPLTGGTPYNEQFF

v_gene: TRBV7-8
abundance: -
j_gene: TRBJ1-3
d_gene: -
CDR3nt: TGTGCCAGCAGCCGGGGCGCCGGAAACACCATATATTTT
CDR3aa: CASSRGAGNTIYF

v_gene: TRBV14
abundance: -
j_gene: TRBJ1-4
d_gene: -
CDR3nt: TGTGCCAGCAGCCCTACCGGGGGTTCTCGGGATGAAAAACTGTTTTTT
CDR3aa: CASSPTGGSRDEKLFF

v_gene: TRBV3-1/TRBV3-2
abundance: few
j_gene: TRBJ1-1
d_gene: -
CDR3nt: TGTGCCAGCAGCCAAGGTAGCGTGACTGAAGCTTTCTTT
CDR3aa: CASSQGSVTEAFF

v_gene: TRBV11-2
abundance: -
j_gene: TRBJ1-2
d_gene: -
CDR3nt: TGTGCCAGCAGCGCGAGGCGTCCGTACTACACCTTC
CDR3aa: CASSARRPYYTF

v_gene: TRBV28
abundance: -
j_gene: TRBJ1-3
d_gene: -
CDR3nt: TGTGCCAGCAGTTTTGCAGGGGCGCGGGGAAACACCATATATTTT
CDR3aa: CASSFAGARGNTIYF

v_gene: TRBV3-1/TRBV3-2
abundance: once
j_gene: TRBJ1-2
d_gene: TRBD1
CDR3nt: TGTGCCAGCAGCCAAGGGGACAGGGCTATCTATGGCTACACCTTC
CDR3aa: CASSQGDRAIYGYTF

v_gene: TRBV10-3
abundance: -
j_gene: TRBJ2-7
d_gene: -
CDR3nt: TGTGCCATTGGAAGGGACAATAGCTACGAGCAGTACTTC
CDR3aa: CAIGRDNSYEQYF

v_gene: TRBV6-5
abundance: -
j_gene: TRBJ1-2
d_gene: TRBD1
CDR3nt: TGTGCCAGCAGTTACTCCGCGGGACAGACCATTAGCTACACCTTC
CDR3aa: CASSYSAGQTISYTF

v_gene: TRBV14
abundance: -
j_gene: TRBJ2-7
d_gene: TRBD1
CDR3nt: TGTGCCAGCAGCCAGGTAACCGGGACAGGAGGGGAGCAGTACTTC
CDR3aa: CASSQVTGTGGEQYF

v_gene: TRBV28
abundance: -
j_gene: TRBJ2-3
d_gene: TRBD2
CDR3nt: TGTGCCAGCAGTTTCCTCCTGGGACTAGCGGGATCTAGCACAGATACGCAGTATTTT
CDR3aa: CASSFLLGLAGSSTDTQYF

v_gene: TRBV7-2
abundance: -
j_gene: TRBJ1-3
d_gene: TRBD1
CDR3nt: TGTGCCAGCAGCGCTACGACAGGGTCTGGAAACACCATATATTTT
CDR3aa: CASSATTGSGNTIYF

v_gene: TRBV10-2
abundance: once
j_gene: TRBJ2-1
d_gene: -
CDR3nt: TGCGCCAGCAGTGTGTTGGCTGAGCAGTTCTTC
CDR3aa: CASSVLAEQFF

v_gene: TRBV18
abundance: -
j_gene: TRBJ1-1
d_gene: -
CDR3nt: TGTGCCAGCTCACGCGGACAGACGGGGACTGAAGCTTTCTTT
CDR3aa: CASSRGQTGTEAFF

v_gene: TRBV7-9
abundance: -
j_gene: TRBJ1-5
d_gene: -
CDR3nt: TGTGCCAGCAGCATACAGGGAGATCAGCCCCAGCATTTT
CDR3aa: CASSIQGDQPQHF

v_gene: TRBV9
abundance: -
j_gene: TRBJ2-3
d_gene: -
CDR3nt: TGTGCCAGCAGCGGGGGGGGCCTAGCAGATACGCAGTATTTT
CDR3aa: CASSGGGLADTQYF

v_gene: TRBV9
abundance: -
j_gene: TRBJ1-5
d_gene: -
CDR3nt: TGTGCCAGCAGCGTAGGTCCGGGAGTAAGCAATCAGCCCCAGCATTTT
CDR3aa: CASSVGPGVSNQPQHF

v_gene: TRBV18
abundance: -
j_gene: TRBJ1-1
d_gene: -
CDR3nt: TGTGCCAGCTCACCCAGACAGGATTCGAACACTGAAGCTTTCTTT
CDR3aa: CASSPRQDSNTEAFF

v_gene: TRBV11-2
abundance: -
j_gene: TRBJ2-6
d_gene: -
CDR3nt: TGTGCCAGCAGCTTAACTAGCTCTGGGGCCAACGTCCTGACTTTC
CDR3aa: CASSLTSSGANVLTF

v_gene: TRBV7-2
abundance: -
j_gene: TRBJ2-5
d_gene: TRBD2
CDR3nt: TGTGCCAGCAGCCCACCTAGCGGGATGCAAGAGACCCAGTACTTC
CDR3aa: CASSPPSGMQETQYF

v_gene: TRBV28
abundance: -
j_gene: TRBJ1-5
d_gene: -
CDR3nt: TGTGCCAGCAGTTTAGGGAGACCTCAGCCCCAGCATTTT
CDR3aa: CASSLGRPQPQHF

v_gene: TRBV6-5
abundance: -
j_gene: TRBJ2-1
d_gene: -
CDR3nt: TGTGCCAGCAGTTCTGGAGGGGTTCCCAACTACAATGAGCAGTTCTTC
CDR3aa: CASSSGGVPNYNEQFF

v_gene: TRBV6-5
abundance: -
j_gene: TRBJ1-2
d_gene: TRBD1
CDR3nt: TGTGCCAGCAGTTATAGGACAGGGGGAAGGTATGGCTACACCTTC
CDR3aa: CASSYRTGGRYGYTF

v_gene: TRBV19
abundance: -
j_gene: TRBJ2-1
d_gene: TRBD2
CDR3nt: TGTGCCAGTAGCGCTTTCACGGGACTAGCGGTCTCTAATGAGCAGTTCTTC
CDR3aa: CASSAFTGLAVSNEQFF

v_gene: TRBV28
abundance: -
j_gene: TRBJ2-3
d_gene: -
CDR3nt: TGTGCCAGCAGTTTTTCGTCTAGCGAGACTAGCACAGATACGCAGTATTTT
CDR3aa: CASSFSSSETSTDTQYF

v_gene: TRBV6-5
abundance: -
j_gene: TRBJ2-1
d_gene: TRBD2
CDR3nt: TGTGCCAGCAGGACCCCGGGACTAGATAACAATGAGCAGTTCTTC
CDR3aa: CASRTPGLDNNEQFF

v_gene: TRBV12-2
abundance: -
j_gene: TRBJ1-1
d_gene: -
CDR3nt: TGTGCAAGTCGCTTTATGAGGGCGCCTAACGGGAACACTGAAGCTTTCTTT
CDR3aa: CASRFMRAPNGNTEAFF

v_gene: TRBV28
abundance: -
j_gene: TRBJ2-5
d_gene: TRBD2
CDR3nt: TGTGCCAGCAACCAAATCGGGGGGGAGACCCAGTACTTC
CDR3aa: CASNQIGGETQYF

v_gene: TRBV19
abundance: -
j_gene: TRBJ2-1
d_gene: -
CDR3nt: TGTGCCAGTAGGGTGGCCCACTCCTACAATGAGCAGTTCTTC
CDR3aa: CASRVAHSYNEQFF

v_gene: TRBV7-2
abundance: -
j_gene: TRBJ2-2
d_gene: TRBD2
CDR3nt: TGTGCCAGCAGCTTGGCTCTAGCGGGGGGGCAAGACGGGGAGCTGTTTTTT
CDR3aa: CASSLALAGGQDGELFF

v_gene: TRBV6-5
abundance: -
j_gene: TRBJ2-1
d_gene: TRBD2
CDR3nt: TGTGCCAGCAGTAGGACTAGCGGGGTCTTAAATGAGCAGTTCTTC
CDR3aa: CASSRTSGVLNEQFF

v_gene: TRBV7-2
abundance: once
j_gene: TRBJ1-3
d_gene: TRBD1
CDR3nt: TGTGCCAGCAGCTTCGGACAGGGGACCTCTGGAAACACCATATATTTT
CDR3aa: CASSFGQGTSGNTIYF

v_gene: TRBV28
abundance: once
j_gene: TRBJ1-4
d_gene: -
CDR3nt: TGTGCCAGCGGAGTCCCCGGTGGGGGAGGAAGTAATGAAAAACTGTTTTTT
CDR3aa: CASGVPGGGGSNEKLFF

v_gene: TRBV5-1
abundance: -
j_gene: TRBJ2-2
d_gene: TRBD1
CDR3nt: TGCGCCAGCCAGGGGGCAGCGAACACCGGGGAGCTGTTTTTT
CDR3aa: CASQGAANTGELFF

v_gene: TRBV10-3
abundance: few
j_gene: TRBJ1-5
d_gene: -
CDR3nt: TGTGCCATCAGTGAGCAAGGGGTTAGCAATCAGCCCCAGCATTTT
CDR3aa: CAISEQGVSNQPQHF

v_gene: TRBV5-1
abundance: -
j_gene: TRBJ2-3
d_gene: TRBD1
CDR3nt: TGCGCCAGCAGCCTGGGACAGCTCCTCACTGATACGCAGTATTTT
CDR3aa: CASSLGQLLTDTQYF

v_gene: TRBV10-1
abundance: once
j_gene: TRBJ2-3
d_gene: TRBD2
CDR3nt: TGCGCCAGCAAACCCGGGACTAGCGGAACAGATACGCAGTATTTT
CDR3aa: CASKPGTSGTDTQYF

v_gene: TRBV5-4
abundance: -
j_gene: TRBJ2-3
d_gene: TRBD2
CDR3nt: TGTGCCAGCAGCCAAACTAGCGGGGGGCGCACAGATACGCAGTATTTT
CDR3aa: CASSQTSGGRTDTQYF

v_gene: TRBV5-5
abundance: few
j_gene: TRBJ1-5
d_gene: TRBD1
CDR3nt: TGTGCCAGCAGCCCGACAGGGGGCAATCAGCCCCAGCATTTT
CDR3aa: CASSPTGGNQPQHF

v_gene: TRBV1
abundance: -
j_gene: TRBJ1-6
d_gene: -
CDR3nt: TGCACCAGCAAACCGCCGGGACAAGCTAATTCACCCCTCCACTTT
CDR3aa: CTSKPPGQANSPLHF

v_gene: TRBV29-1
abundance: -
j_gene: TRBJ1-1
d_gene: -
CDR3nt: TGCAGCCCAGGGTATAGAGGGAGGGGATGGGACACTGAAGCTTTCTTT
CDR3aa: CSPGYRGRGWDTEAFF

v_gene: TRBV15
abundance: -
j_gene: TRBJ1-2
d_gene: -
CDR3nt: TGTGCCACCAGCGGAGGGGCAGGGGTGGGCTACACCTTC
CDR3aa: CATSGGAGVGYTF

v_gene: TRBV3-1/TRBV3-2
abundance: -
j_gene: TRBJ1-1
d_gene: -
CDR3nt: TGTGCCAGCAGCCAAGATTCATGGACAGACATGAACACTGAAGCTTTCTTT
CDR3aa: CASSQDSWTDMNTEAFF

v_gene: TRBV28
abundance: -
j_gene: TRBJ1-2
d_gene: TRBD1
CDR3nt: TGTGCCAGCAGTACCCGACAGGGACTAGGTGGCTACACCTTC
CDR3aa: CASSTRQGLGGYTF

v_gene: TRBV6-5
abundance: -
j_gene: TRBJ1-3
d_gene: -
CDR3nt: TGTGCCAGCAGCCCCGCGAGCTCTGGAAACACCATATATTTT
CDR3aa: CASSPASSGNTIYF

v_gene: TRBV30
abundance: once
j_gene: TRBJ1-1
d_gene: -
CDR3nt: TGTGCCTGGAGGGAGAATGGGGCGTACACTGAAGCTTTCTTT
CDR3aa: CAWRENGAYTEAFF

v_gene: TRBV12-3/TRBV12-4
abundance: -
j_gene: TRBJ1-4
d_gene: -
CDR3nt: TGTGCCAGCAGTCCGCCGGGACTTGAAAAACTGTTTTTT
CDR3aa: CASSPPGLEKLFF

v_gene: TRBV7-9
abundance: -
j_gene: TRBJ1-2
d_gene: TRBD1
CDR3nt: TGTGCCAGCAGCCTAGGACAGGGGTTCTATGGCTACACCTTC
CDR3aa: CASSLGQGFYGYTF